This TCR beta chain was sequenced for a study of T cells in Graves' hyperthyroidism and ophthalmopathy. Germline V gene lookup returns CDR1 LNHDA and CDR2 SQIVND (reference sequence). V trimming: 1 base; J trimming: 2 bases; junction bases outside the gene matches: 8. The CDR3 runs to 17 residues. This clonotype showed up many times. Using RNA transcripts as the source, TCR beta CDR3 regions were amplified. First-round RT-PCR of the TCR CDR3 relied on the HTBI primer set. One entry per CDR3 protein results from TCRdb running MiXCR on the multiplex PCR reads. The table lists fewer than 650,000 distinct CDR3 sequences, approximately 48% of them singletons.

The chain links TRBV19 to TRBJ1-2; TRBD1 matches 9 bases. The specimen was peripheral blood or thyroid tissue (not recorded which). This TCR was recovered from an adult woman with Graves' disease, either hyperthyroidism or ophthalmopathy (not recorded which). CDR3 loop: CASSIATGGNFNYGYTF. In DNA form, the CDR3 reads TGTGCCAGTAGTATAGCCACAGGGGGCAACTTCAACTATGGCTACACCTTC.